This T cell receptor beta chain originates from a study of cytomegalovirus exposure and HLA in healthy donors. The PCR made use of 60 Vbeta and 13 Jbeta primers. The table came from immunoSEQ multiplex PCR; TCRdb's copy has only in-frame clones and leaves some out. Found here are over 130,000 clones, roughly 63% of them singletons; the top ten hold about 7.1%. The CDR3 length is 15 residues. CDR1 and CDR2 from the germline V gene are MNHEY and SVGAGI. J lost 6 bases, V lost 2 bases, and 7 bases had no gene match. The receptor comes from a woman aged 55 to 70 in good health and CMV-seropositive. The sample comprised PBMCs. The chain employs TRBV6-5 and TRBJ2-1, with 7 bases lining up with TRBD2. CDR3 in amino acids: CASSYGRLAGNEQFF. The CDR3 region has the DNA TGTGCCAGCAGTTACGGCCGACTAGCTGGCAATGAGCAGTTCTTC.